What follows describes a single T cell receptor (beta chain). Its antigen is undetermined. The data belong to a study of response to subunit inactivated influenza vaccine. Points from the study as a whole: Authors suggested few new T cells are recruited by each seasonal influenza vaccination.

Germline CDR1 MRHNA, CDR2 SNTAGT. Deletions cut 6 bases from V and 2 bases from J, with 18 bases between. The CDR3 is 16 residues long. Via MiXCR, TCRdb re-called the RT-PCR reads, giving one row per CDR3 protein. The sample lists 600,000 to 700,000 distinct CDR3 sequences, about 14% occurring once. The sequence came from a man aged 50 to 59 who received an inactivated influenza vaccine. This sequence joins TRBV6-4 and TRBJ2-3; D might be TRBD1 (6 bases). Sequencing used PBMCs from blood, obtained around 14 days before vaccination. CDR3 DNA sequence: TGTGCCAGCAGGGAGGACAGCAACTCTTACACAGATACGCAGTATTTT. Its protein is CASREDSNSYTDTQYF.